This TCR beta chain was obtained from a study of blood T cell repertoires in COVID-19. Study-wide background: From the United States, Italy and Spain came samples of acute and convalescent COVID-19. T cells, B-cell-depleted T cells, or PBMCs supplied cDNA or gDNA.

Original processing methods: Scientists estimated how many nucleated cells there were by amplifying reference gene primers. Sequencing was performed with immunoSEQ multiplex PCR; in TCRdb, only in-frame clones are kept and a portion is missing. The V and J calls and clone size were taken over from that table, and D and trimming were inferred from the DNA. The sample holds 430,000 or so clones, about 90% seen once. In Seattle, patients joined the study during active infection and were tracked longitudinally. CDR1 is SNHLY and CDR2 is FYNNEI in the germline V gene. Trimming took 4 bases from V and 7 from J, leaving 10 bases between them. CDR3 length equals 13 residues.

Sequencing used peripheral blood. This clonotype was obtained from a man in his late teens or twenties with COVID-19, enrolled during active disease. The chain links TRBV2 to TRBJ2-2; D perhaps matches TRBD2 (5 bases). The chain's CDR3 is CASSVLAGGELFF. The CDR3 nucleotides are TGTGCCAGCAGTGTTCTAGCTGGCGGGGAGCTGTTTTTT.